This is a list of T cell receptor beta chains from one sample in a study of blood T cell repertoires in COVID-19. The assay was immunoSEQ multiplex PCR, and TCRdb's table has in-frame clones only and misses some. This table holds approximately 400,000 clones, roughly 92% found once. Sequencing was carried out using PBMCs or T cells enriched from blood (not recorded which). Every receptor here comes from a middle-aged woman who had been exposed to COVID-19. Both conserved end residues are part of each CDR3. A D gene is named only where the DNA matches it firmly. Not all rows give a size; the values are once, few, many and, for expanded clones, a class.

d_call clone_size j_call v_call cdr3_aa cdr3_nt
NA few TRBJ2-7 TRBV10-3 CAISELSYEQYF TGTGCCATCAGTGAGCTGAGTTACGAGCAGTACTTC
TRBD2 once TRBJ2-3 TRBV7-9 CASSSGLAGAGGDTQYF TGTGCCAGCAGCTCGGGACTAGCGGGAGCTGGCGGAGATACGCAGTATTTT
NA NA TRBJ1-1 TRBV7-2 CASSLSGYQEITEAFF TGTGCCAGCAGCTTAAGTGGGTATCAGGAAATCACTGAAGCTTTCTTT
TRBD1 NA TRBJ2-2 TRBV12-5 CADPEDRLDTGELFF TGTGCGGATCCCGAGGACAGGCTCGACACCGGGGAGCTGTTTTTT
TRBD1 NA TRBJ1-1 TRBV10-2 CASSGGSQGAEAFF TGCGCCAGCAGTGGGGGGTCTCAGGGGGCTGAAGCTTTCTTT
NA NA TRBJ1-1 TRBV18 CASSRGGGANTEAFF TGTGCCAGCTCACGCGGCGGGGGGGCGAACACTGAAGCTTTCTTT
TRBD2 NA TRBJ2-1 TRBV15 CATSKGTSGNNEQFF TGTGCCACCAGCAAAGGGACTAGCGGAAACAATGAGCAGTTCTTC
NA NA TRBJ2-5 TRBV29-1 CSVVRGQETQYF TGCAGCGTTGTAAGGGGCCAAGAGACCCAGTACTTC
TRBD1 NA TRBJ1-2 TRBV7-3 CASSPEGPTGSGYGYTF TGTGCCAGCAGCCCAGAAGGCCCGACAGGGTCGGGCTATGGCTACACCTTC
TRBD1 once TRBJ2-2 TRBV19 CASSIGTGGLTGELFF TGTGCCAGTAGTATAGGTACAGGGGGCCTTACCGGGGAGCTGTTTTTT
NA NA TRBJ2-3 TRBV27 CASSLGRDTQYF TGTGCCAGCAGTTTAGGGAGAGATACGCAGTATTTT
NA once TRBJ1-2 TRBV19 CASRGPLRGYTF TGTGCCAGTAGGGGCCCTCTACGGGGCTACACCTTC
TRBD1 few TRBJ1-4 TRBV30 CAWRSGQAATNEKLFF TGTGCCTGGAGGTCGGGACAGGCTGCAACTAATGAAAAACTGTTTTTT
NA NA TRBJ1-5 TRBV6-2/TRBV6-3 CASSYHRASNQPQHF TGTGCCAGCAGTTACCACAGGGCTAGCAATCAGCCCCAGCATTTT
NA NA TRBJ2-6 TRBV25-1 CASSETGTGANVLTF TGTGCCAGCAGCGAGACAGGTACGGGGGCCAACGTCCTGACTTTC
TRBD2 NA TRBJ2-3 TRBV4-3 CASSQGLAGGTQYF TGCGCCAGCAGCCAAGGCCTAGCGGGAGGTACGCAGTATTTT
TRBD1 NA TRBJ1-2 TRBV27 CASRWDSNYGYTF TGTGCCAGCAGGTGGGACAGCAACTATGGCTACACCTTC
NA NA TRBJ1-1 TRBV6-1 CASREGLLQGNTEAFF TGTGCCAGCAGGGAAGGTCTGTTACAGGGGAACACTGAAGCTTTCTTT
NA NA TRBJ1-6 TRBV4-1 CASSQDWVGTHNSPLHF TGCGCCAGCAGCCAAGACTGGGTCGGGACACATAATTCACCCCTCCACTTT
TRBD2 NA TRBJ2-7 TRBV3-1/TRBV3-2 CASSKSSPAGGYEQYF TGTGCCAGCAGCAAATCCTCCCCAGCGGGGGGGTACGAGCAGTACTTC
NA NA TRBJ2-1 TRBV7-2 CASSSDWGNEQFF TGTGCCAGCAGCTCGGACTGGGGCAATGAGCAGTTCTTC
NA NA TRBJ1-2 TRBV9 CASSVGLGGANYGYTF TGTGCCAGCAGCGTAGGTCTAGGGGGAGCTAACTATGGCTACACCTTC
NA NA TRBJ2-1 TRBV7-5 CVRSSAGTSGGLGGNEQFF TGTGTCAGAAGCTCAGCCGGGACTAGCGGGGGTCTAGGGGGTAATGAGCAGTTCTTC
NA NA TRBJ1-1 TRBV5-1 CASSRGSGPNTEAFF TGCGCCAGCAGCAGGGGTTCGGGCCCGAACACTGAAGCTTTCTTT
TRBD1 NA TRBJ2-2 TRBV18 CASRQGAAGELFF TGTGCCAGCCGACAGGGGGCCGCCGGGGAGCTGTTTTTT
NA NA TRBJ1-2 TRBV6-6 CASTYRTAHGYTF TGTGCCAGCACCTACCGGACAGCCCATGGCTACACCTTC
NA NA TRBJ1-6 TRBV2 CASERTETPYSPLHF TGTGCCAGCGAGAGGACAGAAACCCCATATTCACCCCTCCACTTT
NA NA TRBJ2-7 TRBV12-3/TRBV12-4 CASSSVYGEQYF TGTGCCAGCAGTTCCGTGTACGGCGAGCAGTACTTC
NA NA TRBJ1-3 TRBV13 CASSKQGAGNTIYF TGTGCCAGCAGCAAACAGGGTGCTGGAAACACCATATATTTT
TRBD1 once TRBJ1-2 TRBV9 CASSVHRDRGSYGYTF TGTGCCAGCAGCGTACACCGGGACAGGGGGAGTTATGGCTACACCTTC
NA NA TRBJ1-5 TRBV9 CASSVGQGNQPQHF TGTGCCAGCAGCGTAGGGCAGGGCAATCAGCCCCAGCATTTT
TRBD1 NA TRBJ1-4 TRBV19 CASRETGLLTNEKLFF TGTGCCAGTCGGGAGACAGGGCTCTTAACTAATGAAAAACTGTTTTTT
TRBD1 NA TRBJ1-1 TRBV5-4 CASSPGQGMNTEAFF TGTGCCAGCAGCCCTGGACAGGGGATGAACACTGAAGCTTTCTTT
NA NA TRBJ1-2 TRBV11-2 CASSFEGIYGYTF TGTGCCAGCAGCTTCGAGGGAATATATGGCTACACCTTC
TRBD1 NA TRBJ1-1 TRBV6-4 CASSDGQGGPMTEAFF TGTGCCAGCAGTGACGGACAGGGTGGCCCCATGACTGAAGCTTTCTTT
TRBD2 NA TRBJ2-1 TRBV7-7 CASSLGLAGYNEQFF TGTGCTAGCAGCCTCGGACTAGCGGGTTACAATGAGCAGTTCTTC
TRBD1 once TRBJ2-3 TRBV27 CASSLSGTGGGTDTQYF TGTGCCAGCAGTTTATCGGGGACAGGGGGCGGCACAGATACGCAGTATTTT
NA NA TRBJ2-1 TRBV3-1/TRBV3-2 CASSQQGGWNDEQFF TGTGCCAGCAGCCAGCAGGGTGGTTGGAACGATGAGCAGTTCTTC
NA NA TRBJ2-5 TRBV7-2 CASSLRGGATQETQYF TGTGCCAGCAGCTTAAGAGGGGGGGCTACACAAGAGACCCAGTACTTC
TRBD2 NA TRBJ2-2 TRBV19 CASSDPLAGGTGELFF TGTGCCAGTAGTGACCCCCTAGCGGGAGGAACCGGGGAGCTGTTTTTT
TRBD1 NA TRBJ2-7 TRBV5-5 CASSSITGGKTYEQYF TGTGCCAGCAGCTCAATTACAGGGGGAAAAACCTACGAGCAGTACTTC
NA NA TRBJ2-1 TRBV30 CAWSLGGPSSYNEQFF TGTGCCTGGAGTCTGGGCGGGCCTAGCTCCTACAATGAGCAGTTCTTC
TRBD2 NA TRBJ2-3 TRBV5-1 CASSLASGDTDTQYF TGCGCCAGCAGCTTGGCTAGCGGGGACACAGATACGCAGTATTTT
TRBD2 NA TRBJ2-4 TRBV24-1 CATSDPSGGASKNIQYF TGTGCCACCAGTGATCCGTCGGGGGGAGCTAGCAAAAACATTCAGTACTTC
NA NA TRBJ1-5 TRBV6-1 CASSENMNSNQPQHF TGTGCCAGCAGTGAAAACATGAATAGCAATCAGCCCCAGCATTTT
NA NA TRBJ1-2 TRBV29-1 CSVPPRVGTYGYTF TGCAGCGTCCCCCCGAGGGTTGGAACCTATGGCTACACCTTC
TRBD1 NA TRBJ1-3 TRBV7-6 CASSPSGTGASGNTIYF TGTGCCAGCAGCCCAAGCGGGACAGGAGCTTCTGGAAACACCATATATTTT
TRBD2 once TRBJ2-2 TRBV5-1 CASSPPGTSGRNPNTGELFF TGCGCCAGCAGCCCCCCAGGGACTAGCGGGAGGAACCCTAACACCGGGGAGCTGTTTTTT
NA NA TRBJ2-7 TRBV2 CASELGSREQYF TGTGCCAGCGAACTTGGATCGAGGGAGCAGTACTTC
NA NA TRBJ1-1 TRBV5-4 CASSFSRSMIPEAFF TGTGCCAGCAGCTTTTCTCGGTCGATGATCCCTGAAGCTTTCTTT
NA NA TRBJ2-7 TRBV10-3 CAISTPASGILSYEQYF TGTGCCATCAGCACCCCAGCTTCAGGGATTCTTTCCTACGAGCAGTACTTC
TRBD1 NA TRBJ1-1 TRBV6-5 CASGQGARTEAFF TGTGCCAGCGGACAGGGGGCGCGTACTGAAGCTTTCTTT
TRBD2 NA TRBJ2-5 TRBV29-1 CSVTPGGRETQYF TGCAGCGTGACCCCGGGGGGGCGGGAGACCCAGTACTTC
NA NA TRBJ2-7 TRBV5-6 CASSLSGYRTYEQYF TGTGCCAGCAGCTTATCAGGGTATCGTACCTACGAGCAGTACTTC
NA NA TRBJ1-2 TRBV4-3 CASSQDLQGNYGYTF TGCGCCAGCAGCCAAGACCTACAGGGTAACTATGGCTACACCTTC